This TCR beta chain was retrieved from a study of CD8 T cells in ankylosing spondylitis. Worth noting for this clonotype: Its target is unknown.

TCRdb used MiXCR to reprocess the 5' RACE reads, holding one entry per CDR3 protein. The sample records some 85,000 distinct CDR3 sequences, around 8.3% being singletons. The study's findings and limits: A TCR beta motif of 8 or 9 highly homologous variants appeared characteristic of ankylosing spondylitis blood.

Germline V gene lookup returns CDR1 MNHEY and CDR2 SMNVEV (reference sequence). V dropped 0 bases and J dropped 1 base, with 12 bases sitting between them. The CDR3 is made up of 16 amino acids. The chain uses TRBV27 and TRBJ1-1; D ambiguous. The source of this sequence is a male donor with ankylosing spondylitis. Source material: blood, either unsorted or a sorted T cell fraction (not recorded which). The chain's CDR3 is CASSLSMGTANTEAFF. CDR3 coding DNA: TGTGCCAGCAGTTTATCGATGGGTACGGCGAACACTGAAGCTTTCTTT.